Sequencing of this TCR beta chain was carried out in a study of memory CD4+ T cells and cytomegalovirus serostatus. Across the whole study: This sample comes from healthy Belgian adults, about 10 CMV seropositive, 24 seronegative.

Study-wide points: About 40% of the roughly 150 known CMV-associated TCRbeta sequences appeared in CD4+ memory. The CMV-associated TCR signature appears largely within the CD4+ memory repertoire.

Germline V gene lookup returns CDR1 MNHEY and CDR2 SMNVEV (reference sequence). The CDR3 is made up of 14 amino acids. V lost 4 bases, J lost 2 bases, and 12 bases lay in between. Single viable CD3+CD4+CD8-CD45RO+ cells were sorted as the memory CD4+ T cells. After thawing, CD4+ T cells were positively selected. Profiled with immunoSEQ multiplex PCR; TCRdb holds only in-frame clones, not every one. Among about 60,000 clones listed, about 70% were seen once. Concerning this clone: Antigen unknown.

The chain joins TRBV27 to TRBJ2-7; tentatively, D is TRBD2 (5 bases). This clonotype originated in an adult in good health and CMV-seropositive. Sequences were obtained from memory CD4+ T cells from blood. CDR3 protein: CASSWIGGTYEQYF. The CDR3 bases are TGTGCCAGCAGTTGGATAGGAGGAACCTACGAGCAGTACTTC.